A single sample gave rise to the 17 T cell receptor beta chains below, sequenced in a study of blood T cell repertoires in COVID-19. Assay: immunoSEQ multiplex PCR; the TCRdb copy retains only in-frame clones and omits some. The sample has hundreds of thousands of clones, about 80% seen once. The sequenced sample consisted of peripheral blood. The source of these receptors is an elderly man with acute or convalescent COVID-19.

The chain recombines TRBV5-1 with TRBJ2-2, with D uncertain. V shed 1 base and J shed 0 bases, with 7 bases lying between them. This CDR3 contains 15 residues. In germline, CDR1 is SGHRS, CDR2 YFSETQ. CDR3 nucleotides: TGCGCCAGCAGCTTGTCACTTGCGAACACCGGGGAGCTGTTTTTT. Protein sequence: CASSLSLANTGELFF.

The chain carries TRBV5-4 and TRBJ2-7; a weak D match, TRBD1 (6 bases). This CDR3 has 14 residues. Germline loops: CDR1 SGHNT, CDR2 YYREEE (reference sequence). Trimming took off 0 bases at V and 3 bases at J, with 10 bases between the two ends. DNA of the CDR3: TGTGCCAGCAGCTTGGCCAAGGGGGACTACGAGCAGTACTTC. Translated: CASSLAKGDYEQYF.

The chain employs TRBV14 and TRBJ1-6; 12 nucleotides align to TRBD1. Germline V lookup: CDR1 SGHDN, CDR2 FVKESK. Trimming at V came to 2 bases and at J to 12 bases, leaving 5 bases not matched to a gene. CDR3 size: 15 residues. Here the CDR3 reads CASSQPGTGGEPLHF. As DNA, the CDR3 is TGTGCCAGCAGCCAACCCGGGACAGGGGGCGAACCCCTCCACTTT. The whole variable domain, remainder taken from reference TRBV14 and TRBJ1-6, is EAGVTQFPSHSVIEKGQTVTLRCDPISGHDNLYWYRRVMGKEIKFLLHFVKESKQDESGMPNNRFLAERTGGTYSTLKVQPAELEDSGVYFCASSQPGTGGEPLHFGNGTRLTVT.

The rearrangement joins TRBV10-3 to TRBJ2-3, with unresolved D. Germline CDR1 reads ENHRY; CDR2 reads SYGVKD. Trimming removed 11 bases from V and 2 bases from J, with 14 bases in between. The CDR3 totals 13 residues. The CDR3 region is CAVRGSSTDTQYF. CDR3 sequence (DNA): TGTGCCGTAAGAGGAAGTTCCACAGATACGCAGTATTTT.

The chain links TRBV19 to TRBJ2-2, with D tentatively TRBD2 (6 bases). V shed 9 bases and J shed 0 bases, with 17 bases lying between them. The CDR3 spans 16 residues. The germline V gene has CDR1 LNHDA and CDR2 SQIVND (reference sequence). The CDR3, as DNA: TGTGCCAGCCGGGTCGGGAGTCTCGCGAACACCGGGGAGCTGTTTTTT. This gives the protein CASRVGSLANTGELFF.

This chain uses TRBV12-3 or TRBV12-4 with TRBJ1-1; no clear D. The CDR3 is 12 residues long. The V end was cut by 3 bases, the J end by 5 bases, with 7 bases between. The chain's CDR3 is CASSFGWTEAFF. In DNA, the CDR3 is TGTGCCAGCAGTTTCGGGTGGACTGAAGCTTTCTTT.

This clone has a single count. The chain combines TRBV4-1 with TRBJ2-3, with TRBD2 identical over 9 bases. With V trimmed by 0 bases and J by 1 base, 8 bases remained unmatched. The length of the CDR3 is 18 residues. Germline V lookup: CDR1 MGHRA, CDR2 YSYEKL. The CDR3 loop reads CASSQERGTSLRTDTQYF. CDR3 in DNA: TGCGCCAGCAGCCAAGAAAGGGGGACTAGCCTACGCACAGATACGCAGTATTTT.

This clone was counted once. The rearrangement links TRBV6-4 to TRBJ2-3; 8 bases align to TRBD1. Germline V CDR1 and CDR2: MRHNA, SNTAGT. This CDR3 is 16 amino acids long. V shed 0 bases and J 5 bases; nucleotides not matched to a gene: 7. This chain's CDR3 is CASSDSPDRALDTQYF. In DNA, the CDR3 is TGTGCCAGCAGTGACTCCCCGGACAGGGCCCTAGATACGCAGTATTTT.

This clone was picked up a small number of times. The chain joins TRBV5-1 to TRBJ2-1; 9 bases agree with TRBD1. Germline CDR1 SGHRS, CDR2 YFSETQ. This CDR3 has 15 amino acids. Trimming at V came to 4 bases and at J to 7 bases, leaving 9 bases not matched to a gene. The CDR3 bases are TGCGCCAGCAGCCCCGGGACAGGGAGTACGAATGAGCAGTTCTTC. Encoded protein: CASSPGTGSTNEQFF.

The chain couples TRBV10-3 to TRBJ2-7; TRBD1 agrees at 9 bases. Germline trimming cut 0 bases from V and 6 bases from J; bases unmatched to any gene: 9. Germline V lookup: CDR1 ENHRY, CDR2 SYGVKD. CDR3 length equals 16 residues. Here the CDR3 DNA reads TGTGCCATCAGTGAGTCTGGACAGGGGAGGGCCAGCGAGCAGTACTTC. Translating gives CAISESGQGRASEQYF.

The genes are TRBV27 and TRBJ2-7; TRBD2 matches 8 bases. Germline CDR1 is MNHEY and CDR2 is SMNVEV (reference sequence). This CDR3 spans 15 amino acids. The junction had 10 bases not matched to a gene; V was cut back by 0 bases and J by 9 bases. Here the CDR3 reads CASSLSGRASGLQYF. The CDR3 nucleotides read TGTGCCAGCAGTTTATCGGGGCGGGCTAGCGGGTTGCAGTACTTC.

The chain links TRBV6-5 to TRBJ2-7, with D perhaps matching TRBD1 (6 bases). Germline CDR1 is MNHEY and CDR2 is SVGAGI. The CDR3 runs to 14 residues. The ends were cut back, 0 bases at V and 6 bases at J, with 12 bases in the middle. CDR3 amino acids: CASSYSGRGREQYF. The CDR3 bases are TGTGCCAGCAGTTACTCGGGCAGGGGTCGCGAGCAGTACTTC.

The chain recombines TRBV6-1 with TRBJ2-1; 11 positions match TRBD2. Trimming at V came to 2 bases and at J to 6 bases, leaving 6 bases not matched to a gene. CDR3 length: 16 amino acids. The germline V gene has CDR1 MNHNS and CDR2 SASEGT. The CDR3, as DNA: TGTGCCAGCAGTGAAAGGCTAGCGGGAGGATCCAATGAGCAGTTCTTC. This sequence encodes CASSERLAGGSNEQFF.

The chain recombines TRBV5-1 with TRBJ1-4, with a possible D match to TRBD1 (5 bases). V was trimmed by 9 bases and J by 7 bases, leaving 16 bases between them. In germline, CDR1 is SGHRS, CDR2 YFSETQ. This CDR3 is built from 13 residues. CDR3 sequence: CAIARAPGEKLFF. DNA for the CDR3: TGCGCCATCGCCAGGGCCCCAGGTGAAAAACTGTTTTTT.

The chain employs TRBV6-5 and TRBJ1-5, with 8 positions matching TRBD1. The ends lost 6 bases at V and 7 bases at J; junction bases unmatched: 5. Germline V gene lookup returns CDR1 MNHEY and CDR2 SVGAGI. The CDR3 extends over 13 amino acids. The CDR3 is CASRTGGEQPQHF. The DNA for the CDR3 is TGTGCCAGCAGAACAGGGGGGGAACAGCCCCAGCATTTT.

This sequence joins TRBV7-3 and TRBJ2-1, with TRBD2 identical over 9 bases. This CDR3 has 15 residues. V shed 2 bases, J shed 4 bases, and the junction held 3 bases outside the gene matches. Looked up from germline, CDR1 is SGHTA and CDR2 is FQGTGA. The CDR3: CASSLLAGRYNEQFF. CDR3 DNA: TGTGCCAGCAGCTTACTAGCGGGACGTTACAATGAGCAGTTCTTC.

This chain connects TRBV20-1 to TRBJ2-3; possibly TRBD1 for D (5 bases). CDR3 length: 15 amino acids. Germline assignment: CDR1 DFQATT and CDR2 SNEGSKA (reference sequence). V lost 3 bases and J lost 5, with 18 bases in between. The CDR3 reads CSASGLGADLDTQYF. Here the CDR3 DNA reads TGCAGTGCTAGTGGTTTAGGGGCGGATTTAGATACGCAGTATTTT.